This TCR beta chain was sequenced during a study of technical replicates of blood from a few donors (TCRdb year 2017). Library method: the immunoSEQ multiplex PCR assay. Sourced from immuneACCESS, this table was stored by TCRdb with only in-frame sequences that have V and J called. A share of the clones is absent; for the studies checked, an unresolved V gene accounts for under half, and the remainder has no known explanation. This sample comprises tens of thousands of clones, 92% of them detected only once. The ten largest clonotypes hold approximately 0.25% of the sample. CDR1 and CDR2, per the germline V gene, are SGHAT and FQNNGV. The CDR3 spans 16 residues, from the cysteine through the phenylalanine. The CDR3 DNA has 48 bases and is translated from base 1. V lost 1 base and J lost 3 bases, and the count of bases not matched to a germline gene is 8. With respect to this clone: No cognate antigen has been identified for it. No qualities accompany the bases; no much larger clone lies one base away.

The V and J genes are TRBV11-2 and TRBJ2-7; a stretch of 8 junction bases matches TRBD2. This TCR came from a human donor in good health. Specimen: T cells isolated from PBMCs. The CDR3 region reads CASSLAGGRRDYEQYF. At the DNA level, the sequence is TGTGCCAGCAGCTTAGCTGGCGGGAGGAGGGACTACGAGCAGTACTTC.